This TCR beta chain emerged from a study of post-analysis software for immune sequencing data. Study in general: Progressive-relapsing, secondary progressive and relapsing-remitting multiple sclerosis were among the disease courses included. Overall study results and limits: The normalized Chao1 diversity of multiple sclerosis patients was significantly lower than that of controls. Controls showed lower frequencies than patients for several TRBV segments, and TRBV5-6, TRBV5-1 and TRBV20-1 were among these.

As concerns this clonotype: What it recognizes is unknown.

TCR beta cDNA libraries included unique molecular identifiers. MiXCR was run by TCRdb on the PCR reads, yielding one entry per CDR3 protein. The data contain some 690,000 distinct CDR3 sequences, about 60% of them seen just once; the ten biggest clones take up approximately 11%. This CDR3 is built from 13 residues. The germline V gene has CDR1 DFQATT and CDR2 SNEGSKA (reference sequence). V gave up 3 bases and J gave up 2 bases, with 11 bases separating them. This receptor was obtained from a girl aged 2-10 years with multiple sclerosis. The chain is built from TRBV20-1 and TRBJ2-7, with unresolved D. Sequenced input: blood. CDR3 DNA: TGCAGTGCTAGTGGTGGAGTTCCCTACGAGCAGTACTTC. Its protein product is CSASGGVPYEQYF.